The clone carrying this TCR beta chain came up a few times. The target antigen is unknown. TCRdb processed the 5' RACE reads anew with MiXCR; each CDR3 protein has one entry. Of more than 600,000 distinct CDR3 sequences in the sample, 15% to 20% were seen once. The CDR3 runs to 14 residues. Germline CDR1 SGHRS, CDR2 YFSETQ. The germline V and J ends were trimmed by 5 bases and 1 base, with 12 bases remaining between them. This sample is drawn from a study of CD8 T cells in ankylosing spondylitis. Study-wide findings and caveats: Seemingly characteristic of ankylosing spondylitis blood was a TCR beta motif consisting of several highly homologous variants. Within peripheral blood, clones linked to disease were CD8+ and relatively rare. There was reportedly significant enrichment of clones that were disease-linked in matched ankylosing spondylitis synovial fluid.

The clonotype was recovered from a male donor with ankylosing spondylitis. The source material was blood, either unsorted or a sorted T cell fraction (not recorded which). The chain employs TRBV5-1 and TRBJ2-5; D may correspond to TRBD1 or TRBD2 (5 bases each). CDR3 residues: CASRTGQLQETQYF. CDR3 coding DNA: TGCGCCAGCAGGACGGGGCAACTCCAAGAGACCCAGTACTTC.